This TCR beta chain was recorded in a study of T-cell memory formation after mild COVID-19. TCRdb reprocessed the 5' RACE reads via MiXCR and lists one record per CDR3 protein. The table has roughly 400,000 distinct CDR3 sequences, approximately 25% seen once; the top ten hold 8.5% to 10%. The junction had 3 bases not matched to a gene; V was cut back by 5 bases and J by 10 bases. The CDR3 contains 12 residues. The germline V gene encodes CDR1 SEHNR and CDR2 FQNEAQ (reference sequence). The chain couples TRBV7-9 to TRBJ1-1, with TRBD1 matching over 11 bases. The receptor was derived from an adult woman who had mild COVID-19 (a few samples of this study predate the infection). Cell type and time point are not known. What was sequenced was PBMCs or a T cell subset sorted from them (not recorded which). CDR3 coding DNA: TGTGCCAGCAGCCCGGACAGGGGGCGAGCTTTCTTT. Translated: CASSPDRGRAFF.